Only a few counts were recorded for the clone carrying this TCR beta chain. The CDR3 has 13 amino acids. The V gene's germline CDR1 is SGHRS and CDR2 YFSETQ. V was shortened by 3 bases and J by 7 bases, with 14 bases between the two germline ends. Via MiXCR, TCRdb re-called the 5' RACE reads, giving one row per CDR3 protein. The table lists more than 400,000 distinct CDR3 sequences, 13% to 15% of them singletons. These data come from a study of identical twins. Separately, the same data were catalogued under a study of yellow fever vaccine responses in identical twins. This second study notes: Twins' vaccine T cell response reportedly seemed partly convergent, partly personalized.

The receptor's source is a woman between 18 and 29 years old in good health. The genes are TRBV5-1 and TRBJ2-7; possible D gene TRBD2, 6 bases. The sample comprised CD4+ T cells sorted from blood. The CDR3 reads CASSSDNAGEQYF. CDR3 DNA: TGCGCCAGCAGCTCCGACAACGCGGGGGAGCAGTACTTC.